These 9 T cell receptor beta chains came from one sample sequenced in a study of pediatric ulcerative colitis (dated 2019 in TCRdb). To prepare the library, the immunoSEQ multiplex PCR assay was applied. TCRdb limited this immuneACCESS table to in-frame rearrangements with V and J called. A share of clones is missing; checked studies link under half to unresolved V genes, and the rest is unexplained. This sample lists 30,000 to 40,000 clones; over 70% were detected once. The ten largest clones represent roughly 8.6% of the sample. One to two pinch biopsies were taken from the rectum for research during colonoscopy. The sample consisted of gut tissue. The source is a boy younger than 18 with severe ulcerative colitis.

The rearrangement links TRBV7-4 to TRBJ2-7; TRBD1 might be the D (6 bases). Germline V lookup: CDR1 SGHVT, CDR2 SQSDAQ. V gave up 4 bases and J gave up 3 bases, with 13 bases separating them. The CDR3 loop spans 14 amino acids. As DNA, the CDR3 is TGTGCCAGCAGCTCCGATAAACAGGGCTACGAGCAGTACTTC. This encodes CASSSDKQGYEQYF.

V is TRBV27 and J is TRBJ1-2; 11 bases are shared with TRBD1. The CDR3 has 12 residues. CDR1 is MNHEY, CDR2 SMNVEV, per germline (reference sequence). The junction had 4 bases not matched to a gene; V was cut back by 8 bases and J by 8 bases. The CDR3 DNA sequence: TGTGCCAGCGGACAGGGGGCCAGCGGCTACACCTTC. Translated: CASGQGASGYTF.

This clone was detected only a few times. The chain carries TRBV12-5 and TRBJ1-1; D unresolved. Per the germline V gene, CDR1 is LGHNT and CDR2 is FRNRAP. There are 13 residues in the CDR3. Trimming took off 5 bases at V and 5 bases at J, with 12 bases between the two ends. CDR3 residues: CASGIGPGTEAFF. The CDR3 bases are TGTGCTAGTGGTATTGGGCCAGGAACTGAAGCTTTCTTT.

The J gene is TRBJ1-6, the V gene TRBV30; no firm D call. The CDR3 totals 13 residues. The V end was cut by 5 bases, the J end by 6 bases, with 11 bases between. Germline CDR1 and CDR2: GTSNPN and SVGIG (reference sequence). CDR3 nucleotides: TGTGCCTGGGAGGGCCTTTTTAATTCACCCCTCCACTTT. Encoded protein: CAWEGLFNSPLHF.

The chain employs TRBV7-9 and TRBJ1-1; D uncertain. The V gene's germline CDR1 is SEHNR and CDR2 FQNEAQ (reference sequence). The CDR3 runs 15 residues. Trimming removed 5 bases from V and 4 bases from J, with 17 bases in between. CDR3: CASSVVFDTFTEAFF. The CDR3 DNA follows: TGTGCCAGCAGCGTCGTCTTCGATACGTTCACTGAAGCTTTCTTT.

The CDR3 DNA reads TGCGCCAGCAGCTTAGGACAGGGTACTGCTGGGGCCAACGTCCTGACTTTC. It is translated as CASSLGQGTAGANVLTF. The rearrangement links TRBV5-1 to TRBJ2-6; 8 positions match TRBD1. Looked up from germline, CDR1 is SGHRS and CDR2 is YFSETQ. Unmatched junction bases numbered 6, after V lost 2 bases and J lost 2 bases. The CDR3 covers 17 residues.

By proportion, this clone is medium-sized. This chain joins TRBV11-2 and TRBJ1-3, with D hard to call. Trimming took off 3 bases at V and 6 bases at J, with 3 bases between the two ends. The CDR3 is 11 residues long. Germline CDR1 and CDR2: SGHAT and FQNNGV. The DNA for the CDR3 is TGTGCCAGCAGCTTCCTAAACACCATATATTTT. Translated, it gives CASSFLNTIYF.

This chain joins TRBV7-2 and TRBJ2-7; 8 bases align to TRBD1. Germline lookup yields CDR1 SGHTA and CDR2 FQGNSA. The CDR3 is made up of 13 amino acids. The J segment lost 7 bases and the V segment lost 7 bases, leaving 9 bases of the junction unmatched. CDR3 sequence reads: CASTPQGAKEQYF. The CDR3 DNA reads TGTGCCAGCACCCCCCAGGGGGCGAAGGAGCAGTACTTC.

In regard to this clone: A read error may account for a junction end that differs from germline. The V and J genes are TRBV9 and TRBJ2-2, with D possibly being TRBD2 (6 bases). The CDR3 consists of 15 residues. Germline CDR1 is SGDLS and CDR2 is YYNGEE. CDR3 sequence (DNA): TGTGCCAGCAGTGTAGGAGGGTTCCAGTCCGGGGAGCTGTTTTTT. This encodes CASSVGGFQSGELFF.